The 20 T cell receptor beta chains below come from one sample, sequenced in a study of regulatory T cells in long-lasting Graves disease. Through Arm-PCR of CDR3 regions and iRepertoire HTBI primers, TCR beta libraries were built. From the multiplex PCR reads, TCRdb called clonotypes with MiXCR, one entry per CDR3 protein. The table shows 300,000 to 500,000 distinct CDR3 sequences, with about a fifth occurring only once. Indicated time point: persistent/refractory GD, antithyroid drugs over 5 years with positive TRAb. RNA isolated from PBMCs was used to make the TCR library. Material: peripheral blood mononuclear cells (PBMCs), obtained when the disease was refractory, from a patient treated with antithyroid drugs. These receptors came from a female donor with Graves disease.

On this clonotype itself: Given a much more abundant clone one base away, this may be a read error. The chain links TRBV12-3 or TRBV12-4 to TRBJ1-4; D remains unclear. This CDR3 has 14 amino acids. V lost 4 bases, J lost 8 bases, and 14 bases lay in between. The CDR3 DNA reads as TGTGCCAGCAGTTCCCAGTTGGTCCGGGAAAAACTGTTTTTT. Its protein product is CASSSQLVREKLFF.

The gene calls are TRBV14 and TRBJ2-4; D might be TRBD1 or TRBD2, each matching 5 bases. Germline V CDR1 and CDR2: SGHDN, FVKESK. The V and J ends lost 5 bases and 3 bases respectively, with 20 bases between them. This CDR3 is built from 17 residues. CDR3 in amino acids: CASSSRGRDGFKNIQYF. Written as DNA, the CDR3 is TGTGCCAGCAGCAGCCGAGGCCGGGACGGCTTCAAAAACATTCAGTACTTC.

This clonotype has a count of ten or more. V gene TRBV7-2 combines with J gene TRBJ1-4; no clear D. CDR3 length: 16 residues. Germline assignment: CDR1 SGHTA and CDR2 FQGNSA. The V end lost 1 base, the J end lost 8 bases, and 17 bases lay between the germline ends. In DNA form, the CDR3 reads TGTGCCAGCAGCTTAGTTTTGATGGAAGGGTACGAAAAACTGTTTTTT. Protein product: CASSLVLMEGYEKLFF.

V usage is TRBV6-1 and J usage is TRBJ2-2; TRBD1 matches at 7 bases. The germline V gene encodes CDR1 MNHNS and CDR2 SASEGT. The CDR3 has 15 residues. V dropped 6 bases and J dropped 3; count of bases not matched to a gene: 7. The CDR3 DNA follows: TGTGCCAGCAGCGAACGGGACAGATACACCGGGGAGCTGTTTTTT. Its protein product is CASSERDRYTGELFF.

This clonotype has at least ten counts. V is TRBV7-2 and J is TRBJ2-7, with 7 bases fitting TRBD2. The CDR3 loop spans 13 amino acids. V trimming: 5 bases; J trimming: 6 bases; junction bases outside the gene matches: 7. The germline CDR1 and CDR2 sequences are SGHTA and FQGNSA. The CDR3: CASSESLAGEQYF. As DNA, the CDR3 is TGTGCCAGCAGCGAAAGCTTAGCGGGCGAGCAGTACTTC.

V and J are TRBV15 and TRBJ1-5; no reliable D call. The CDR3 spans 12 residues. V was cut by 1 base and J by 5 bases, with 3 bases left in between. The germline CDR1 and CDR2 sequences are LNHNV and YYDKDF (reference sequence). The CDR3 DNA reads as TGTGCCACCAGCAGAGCGGATCAGCCCCAGCATTTT. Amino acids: CATSRADQPQHF.

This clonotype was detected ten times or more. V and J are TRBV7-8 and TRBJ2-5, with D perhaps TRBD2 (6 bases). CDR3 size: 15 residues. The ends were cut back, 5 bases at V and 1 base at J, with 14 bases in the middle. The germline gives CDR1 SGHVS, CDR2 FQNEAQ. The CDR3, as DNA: TGTGCCAGCAGCGTACGTTGGGGAGGCCAAGAGACCCAGTACTTC. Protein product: CASSVRWGGQETQYF.

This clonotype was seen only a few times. The chain's CDR3 is CASRSRVTYEQYF. As DNA, the CDR3 is TGTGCCAGCAGATCCCGGGTAACCTACGAGCAGTACTTC. The chain combines TRBV27 with TRBJ2-7, with no clear D. The V and J ends lost 6 bases and 2 bases respectively, with 11 bases between them. Germline lookup yields CDR1 MNHEY and CDR2 SMNVEV (reference sequence). The CDR3 is made up of 13 amino acids.

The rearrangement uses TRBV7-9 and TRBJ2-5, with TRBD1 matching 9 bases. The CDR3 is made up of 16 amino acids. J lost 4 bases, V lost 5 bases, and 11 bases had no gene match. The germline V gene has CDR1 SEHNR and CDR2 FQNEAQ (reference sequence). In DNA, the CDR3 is TGTGCCAGCAGCAGACCCGGACAGGGGTTCGTAGAGACCCAGTACTTC. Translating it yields CASSRPGQGFVETQYF.

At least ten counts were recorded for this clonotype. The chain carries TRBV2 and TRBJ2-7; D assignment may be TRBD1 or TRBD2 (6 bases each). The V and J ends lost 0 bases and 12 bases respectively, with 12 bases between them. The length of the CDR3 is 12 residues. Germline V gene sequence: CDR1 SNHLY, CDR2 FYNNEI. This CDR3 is CASSEAGGHPYF. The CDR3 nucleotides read TGTGCCAGCAGTGAAGCGGGGGGACACCCGTACTTC.

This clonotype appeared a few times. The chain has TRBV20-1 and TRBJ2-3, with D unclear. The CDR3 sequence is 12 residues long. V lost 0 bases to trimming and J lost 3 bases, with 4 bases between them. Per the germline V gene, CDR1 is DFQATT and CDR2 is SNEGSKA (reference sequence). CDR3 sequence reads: CSARDLTDTQYF. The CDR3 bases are TGCAGTGCTAGAGATCTTACAGATACGCAGTATTTT.

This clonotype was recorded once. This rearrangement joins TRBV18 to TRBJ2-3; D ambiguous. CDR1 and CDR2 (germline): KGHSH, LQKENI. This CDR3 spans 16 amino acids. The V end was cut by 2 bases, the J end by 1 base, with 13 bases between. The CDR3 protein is CASSPKGTERTDTQYF. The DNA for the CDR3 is TGTGCCAGCTCACCAAAAGGAACAGAACGCACAGATACGCAGTATTTT.

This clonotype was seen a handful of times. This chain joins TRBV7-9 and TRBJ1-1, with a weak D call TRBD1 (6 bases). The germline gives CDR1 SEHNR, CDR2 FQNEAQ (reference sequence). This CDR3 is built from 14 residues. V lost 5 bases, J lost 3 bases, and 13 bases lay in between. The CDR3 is CASSIQGSDTEAFF. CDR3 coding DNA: TGTGCCAGCAGCATACAGGGTTCGGACACTGAAGCTTTCTTT.

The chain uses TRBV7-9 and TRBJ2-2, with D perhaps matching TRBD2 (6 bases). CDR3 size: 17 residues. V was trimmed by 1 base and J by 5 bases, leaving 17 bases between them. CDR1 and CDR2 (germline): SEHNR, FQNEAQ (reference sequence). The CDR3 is CASSLVSSGLRTGELFF. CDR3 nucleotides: TGTGCCAGCAGCTTAGTTTCTTCGGGACTTCGAACCGGGGAGCTGTTTTTT.

The CDR3 loop is CAIGQGTSGTYEQYF. CDR3 DNA: TGTGCCATCGGGCAAGGGACTAGCGGGACTTACGAGCAGTACTTC. The chain has TRBV10-3 and TRBJ2-7; 13 bases line up with TRBD2. The CDR3 consists of 15 residues. Trimming cost V 8 bases and J 4 bases; bases outside gene matches: 8. Germline loops: CDR1 ENHRY, CDR2 SYGVKD.

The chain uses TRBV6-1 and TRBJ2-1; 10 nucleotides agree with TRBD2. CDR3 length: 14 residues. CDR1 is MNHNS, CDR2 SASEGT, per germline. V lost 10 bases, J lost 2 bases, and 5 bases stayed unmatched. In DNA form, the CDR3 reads TGTGCCACCGCAGCGGGAGGGCCCTACAATGAGCAGTTCTTC. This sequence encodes CATAAGGPYNEQFF.

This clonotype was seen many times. The CDR3 nucleotides are TGTGCCAGCAGCTTCCGACAGACTAATTCACCCCTCCACTTT. As protein: CASSFRQTNSPLHF. V is TRBV7-2 and J is TRBJ1-6, with a possible D match to TRBD1 (5 bases). Germline V gene data show CDR1 as SGHTA and CDR2 as FQGNSA. The ends were cut back, 3 bases at V and 6 bases at J, with 9 bases in the middle. This CDR3 is built from 14 residues.

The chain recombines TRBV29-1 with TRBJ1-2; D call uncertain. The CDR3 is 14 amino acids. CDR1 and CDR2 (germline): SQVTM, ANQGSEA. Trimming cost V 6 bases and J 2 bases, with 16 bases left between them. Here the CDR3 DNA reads TGCAGCGTCGACCAAGACGGCTTGAACTATGGCTACACCTTC. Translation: CSVDQDGLNYGYTF.

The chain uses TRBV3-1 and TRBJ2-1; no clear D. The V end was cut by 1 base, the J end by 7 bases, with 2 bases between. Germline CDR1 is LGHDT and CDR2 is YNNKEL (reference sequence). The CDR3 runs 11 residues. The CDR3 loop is CASSQGNEQFF. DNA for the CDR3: TGTGCCAGCAGCCAAGGAAATGAGCAGTTCTTC.

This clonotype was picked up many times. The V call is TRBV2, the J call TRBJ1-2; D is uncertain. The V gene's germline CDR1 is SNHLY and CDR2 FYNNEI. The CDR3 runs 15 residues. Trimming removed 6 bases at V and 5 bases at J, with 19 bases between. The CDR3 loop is CASREDGAFWYGYTF. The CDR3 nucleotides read TGTGCCAGCAGGGAGGACGGCGCTTTTTGGTATGGCTACACCTTC.